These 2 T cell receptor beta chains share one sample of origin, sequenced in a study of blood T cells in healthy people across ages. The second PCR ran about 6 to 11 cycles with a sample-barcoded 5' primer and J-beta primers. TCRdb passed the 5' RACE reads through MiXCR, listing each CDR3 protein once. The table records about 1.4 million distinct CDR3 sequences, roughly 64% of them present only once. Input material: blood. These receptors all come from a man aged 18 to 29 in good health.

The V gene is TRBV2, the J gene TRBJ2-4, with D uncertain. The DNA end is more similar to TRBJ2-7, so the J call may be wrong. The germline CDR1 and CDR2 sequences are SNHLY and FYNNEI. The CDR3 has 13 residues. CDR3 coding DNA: TGTGCCAGCGGACCGGGCAACTCCTACGAGCAGTACTTC. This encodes CASGPGNSYEQYF.

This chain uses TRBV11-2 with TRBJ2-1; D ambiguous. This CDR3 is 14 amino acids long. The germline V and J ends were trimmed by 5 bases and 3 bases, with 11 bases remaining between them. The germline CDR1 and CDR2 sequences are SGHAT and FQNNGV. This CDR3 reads CASSPRSYYNEQFF. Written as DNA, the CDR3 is TGTGCCAGCAGCCCCCGAAGTTACTACAATGAGCAGTTCTTC.